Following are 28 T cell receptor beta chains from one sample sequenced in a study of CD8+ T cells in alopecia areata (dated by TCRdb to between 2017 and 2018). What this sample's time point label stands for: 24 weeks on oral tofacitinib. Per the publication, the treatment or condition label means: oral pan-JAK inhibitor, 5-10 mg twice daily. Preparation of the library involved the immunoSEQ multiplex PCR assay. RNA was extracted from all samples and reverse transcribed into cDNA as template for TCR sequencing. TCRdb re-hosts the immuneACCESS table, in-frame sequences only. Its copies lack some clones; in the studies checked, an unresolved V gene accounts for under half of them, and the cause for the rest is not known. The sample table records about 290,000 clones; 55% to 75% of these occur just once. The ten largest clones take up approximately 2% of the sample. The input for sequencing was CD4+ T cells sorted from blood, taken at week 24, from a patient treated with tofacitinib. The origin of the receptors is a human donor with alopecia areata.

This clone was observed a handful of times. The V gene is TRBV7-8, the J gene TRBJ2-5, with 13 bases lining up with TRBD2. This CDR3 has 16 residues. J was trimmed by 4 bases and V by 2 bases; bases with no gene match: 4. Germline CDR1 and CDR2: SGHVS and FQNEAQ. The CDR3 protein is CASSLRTSGGVETQYF. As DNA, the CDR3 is TGTGCCAGCAGCTTAAGGACTAGCGGGGGTGTAGAGACCCAGTACTTC.

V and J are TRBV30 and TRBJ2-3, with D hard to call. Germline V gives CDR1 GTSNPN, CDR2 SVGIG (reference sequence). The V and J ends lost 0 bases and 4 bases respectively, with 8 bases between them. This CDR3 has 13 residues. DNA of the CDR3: TGTGCCTGGAGTGTTGCGAGCGCAGATACGCAGTATTTT. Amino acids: CAWSVASADTQYF.

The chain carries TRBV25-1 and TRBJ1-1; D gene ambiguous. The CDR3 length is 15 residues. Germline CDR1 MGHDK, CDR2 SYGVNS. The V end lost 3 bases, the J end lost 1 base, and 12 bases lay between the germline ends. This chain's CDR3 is CASSDLWTSNTEAFF. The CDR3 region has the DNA TGTGCCAGCAGTGACCTTTGGACTTCGAACACTGAAGCTTTCTTT.

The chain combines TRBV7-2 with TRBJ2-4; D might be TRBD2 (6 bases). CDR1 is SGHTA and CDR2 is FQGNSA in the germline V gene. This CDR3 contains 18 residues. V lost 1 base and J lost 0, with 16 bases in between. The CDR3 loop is CASSLGWWRDLAKNIQYF. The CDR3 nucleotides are TGTGCCAGCAGCTTAGGCTGGTGGAGGGATCTAGCCAAAAACATTCAGTACTTC.

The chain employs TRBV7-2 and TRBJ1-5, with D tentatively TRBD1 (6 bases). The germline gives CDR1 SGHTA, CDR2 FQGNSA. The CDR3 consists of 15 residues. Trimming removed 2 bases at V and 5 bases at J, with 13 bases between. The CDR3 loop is CASSLQGSGDQPQHF. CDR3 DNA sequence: TGTGCCAGCAGCTTACAGGGGTCGGGGGATCAGCCCCAGCATTTT.

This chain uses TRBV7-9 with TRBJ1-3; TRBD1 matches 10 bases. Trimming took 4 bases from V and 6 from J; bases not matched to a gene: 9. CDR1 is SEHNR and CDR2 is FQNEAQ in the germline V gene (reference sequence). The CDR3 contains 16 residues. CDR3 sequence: CASSSIRDRGLNTIYF. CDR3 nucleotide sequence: TGTGCCAGCAGCTCTATCCGCGACAGGGGGCTAAACACCATATATTTT.

The CDR3 DNA reads as TGTGCCTGGGGCGCGGGGTTCGACACTGAAGCTTTCTTT. As protein: CAWGAGFDTEAFF. The V call is TRBV30, the J call TRBJ1-1; D call uncertain. V was cut by 5 bases and J by 3 bases, with 13 bases left in between. The CDR3 spans 13 residues. Germline CDR1 and CDR2: GTSNPN and SVGIG (reference sequence).

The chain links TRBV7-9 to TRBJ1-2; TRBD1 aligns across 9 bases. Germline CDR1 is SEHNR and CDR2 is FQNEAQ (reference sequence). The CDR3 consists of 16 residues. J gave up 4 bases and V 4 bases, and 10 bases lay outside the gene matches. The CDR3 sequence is CASSSTSGTGTYGYTF. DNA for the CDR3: TGTGCCAGCAGCTCGACGAGCGGGACAGGGACCTATGGCTACACCTTC.

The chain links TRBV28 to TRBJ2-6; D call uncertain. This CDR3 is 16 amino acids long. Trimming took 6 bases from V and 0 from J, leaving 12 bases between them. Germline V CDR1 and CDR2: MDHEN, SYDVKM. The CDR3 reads CASSPNRGSGANVLTF. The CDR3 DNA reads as TGTGCCAGCAGCCCTAATAGAGGCTCTGGGGCCAACGTCCTGACTTTC.

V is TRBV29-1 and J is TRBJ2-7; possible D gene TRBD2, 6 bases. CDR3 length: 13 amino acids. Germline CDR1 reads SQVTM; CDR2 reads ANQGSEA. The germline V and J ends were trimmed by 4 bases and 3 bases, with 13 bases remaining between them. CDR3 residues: CSVGGRGFYEQYF. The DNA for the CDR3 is TGCAGCGTTGGCGGGCGGGGATTCTACGAGCAGTACTTC.

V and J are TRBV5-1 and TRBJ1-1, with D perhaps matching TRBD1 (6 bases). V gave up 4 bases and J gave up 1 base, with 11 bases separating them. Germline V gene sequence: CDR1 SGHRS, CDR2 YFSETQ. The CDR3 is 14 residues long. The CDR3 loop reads CASSGRGPNTEAFF. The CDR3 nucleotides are TGCGCCAGCAGCGGCAGGGGCCCGAACACTGAAGCTTTCTTT. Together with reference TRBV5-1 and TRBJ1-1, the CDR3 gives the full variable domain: KAGVTQTPRYLIKTRGQQVTLSCSPISGHRSVSWYQQTPGQGLQFLFEYFSETQRNKGNFPGRFSGRQFSNSRSEMNVSTLELGDSALYLCASSGRGPNTEAFFGQGTRLTVV.

The CDR3 sequence is CSVEITGGNEQFF. For the CDR3, the DNA is TGCAGCGTTGAAATAACAGGGGGCAATGAGCAGTTCTTC. This chain uses TRBV29-1 with TRBJ2-1; 8 positions match TRBD1. CDR3 length: 13 amino acids. Germline V gene data show CDR1 as SQVTM and CDR2 as ANQGSEA. Trimming removed 2 bases from V and 6 bases from J; junction bases left unmatched: 3.

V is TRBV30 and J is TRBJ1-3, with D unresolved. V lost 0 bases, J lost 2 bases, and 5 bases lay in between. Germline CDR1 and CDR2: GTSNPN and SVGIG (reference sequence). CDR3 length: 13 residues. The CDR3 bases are TGTGCCTGGAGTGTAACGACTGGAAACACCATATATTTT. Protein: CAWSVTTGNTIYF.

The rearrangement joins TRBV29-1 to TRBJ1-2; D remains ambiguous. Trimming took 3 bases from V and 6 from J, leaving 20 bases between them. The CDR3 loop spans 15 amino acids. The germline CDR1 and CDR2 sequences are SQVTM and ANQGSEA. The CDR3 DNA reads TGCAGCGTTGATCACGGAACAGCCACTTTTAATGGCTACACCTTC. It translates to CSVDHGTATFNGYTF.

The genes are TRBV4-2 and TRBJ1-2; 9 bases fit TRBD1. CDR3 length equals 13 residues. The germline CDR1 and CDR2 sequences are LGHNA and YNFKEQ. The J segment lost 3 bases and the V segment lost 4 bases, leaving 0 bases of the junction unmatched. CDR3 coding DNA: TGTGCCAGCAGCCGGACAGGGGACTATGGCTACACCTTC. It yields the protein CASSRTGDYGYTF.

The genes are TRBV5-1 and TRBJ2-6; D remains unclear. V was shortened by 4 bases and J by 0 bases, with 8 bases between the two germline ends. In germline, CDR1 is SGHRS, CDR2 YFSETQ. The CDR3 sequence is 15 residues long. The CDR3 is CASSPSVSGANVLTF. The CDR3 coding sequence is TGCGCCAGCAGCCCGTCTGTCTCTGGGGCCAACGTCCTGACTTTC.

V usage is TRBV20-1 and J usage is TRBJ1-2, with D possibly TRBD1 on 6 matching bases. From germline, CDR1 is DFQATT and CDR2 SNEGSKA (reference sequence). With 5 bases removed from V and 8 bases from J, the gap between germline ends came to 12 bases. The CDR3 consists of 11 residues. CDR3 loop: CSAAIQGGYTF. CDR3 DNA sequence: TGCAGTGCTGCTATTCAGGGGGGCTACACCTTC.

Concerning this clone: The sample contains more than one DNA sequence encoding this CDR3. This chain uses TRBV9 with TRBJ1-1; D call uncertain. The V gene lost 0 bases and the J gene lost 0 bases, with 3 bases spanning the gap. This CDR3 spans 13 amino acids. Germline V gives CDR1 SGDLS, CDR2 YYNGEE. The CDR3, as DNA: TGTGCCAGCAGCGTAGCCTTGAACACTGAAGCTTTCTTT. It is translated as CASSVALNTEAFF.

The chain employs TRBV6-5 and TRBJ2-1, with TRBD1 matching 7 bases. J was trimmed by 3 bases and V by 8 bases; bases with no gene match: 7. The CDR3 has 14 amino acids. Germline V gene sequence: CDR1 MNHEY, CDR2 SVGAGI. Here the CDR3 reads CASGTGTDYNEQFF. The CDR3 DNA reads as TGTGCCAGCGGTACCGGGACAGACTACAATGAGCAGTTCTTC.

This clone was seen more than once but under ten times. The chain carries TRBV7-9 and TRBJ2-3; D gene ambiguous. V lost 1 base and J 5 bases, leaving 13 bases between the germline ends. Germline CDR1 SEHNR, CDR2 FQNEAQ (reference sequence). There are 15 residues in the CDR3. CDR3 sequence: CASSLGVARLDTQYF. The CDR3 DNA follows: TGTGCCAGCAGCTTAGGCGTAGCCAGATTAGATACGCAGTATTTT.

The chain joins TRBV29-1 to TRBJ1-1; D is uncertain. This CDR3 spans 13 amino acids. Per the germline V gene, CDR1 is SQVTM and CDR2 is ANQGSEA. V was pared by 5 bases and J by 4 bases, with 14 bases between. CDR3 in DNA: TGCAGCGTTTCCCCAAGGGAAAGCACTGAAGCTTTCTTT. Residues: CSVSPRESTEAFF.

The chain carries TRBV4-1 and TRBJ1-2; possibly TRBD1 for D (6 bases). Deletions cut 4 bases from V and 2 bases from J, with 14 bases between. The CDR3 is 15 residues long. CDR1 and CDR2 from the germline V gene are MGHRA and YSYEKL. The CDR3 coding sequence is TGCGCCAGCAGCCCACAGGGTTCGGGAAACTATGGCTACACCTTC. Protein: CASSPQGSGNYGYTF.

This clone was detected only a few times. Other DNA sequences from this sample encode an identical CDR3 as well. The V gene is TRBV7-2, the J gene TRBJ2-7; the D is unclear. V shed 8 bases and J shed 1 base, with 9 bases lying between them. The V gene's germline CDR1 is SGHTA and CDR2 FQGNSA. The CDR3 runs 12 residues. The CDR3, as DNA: TGTGCCAGCCGGCCAGCATCCTACGAGCAGTACTTC. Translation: CASRPASYEQYF.

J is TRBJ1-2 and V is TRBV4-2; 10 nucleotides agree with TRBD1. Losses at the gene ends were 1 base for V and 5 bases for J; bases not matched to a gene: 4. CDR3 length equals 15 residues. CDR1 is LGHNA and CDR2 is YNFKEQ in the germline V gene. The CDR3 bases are TGTGCCAGCAGCCAAGGGACAGGGGGTCAGTATGGCTACACCTTC. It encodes CASSQGTGGQYGYTF.

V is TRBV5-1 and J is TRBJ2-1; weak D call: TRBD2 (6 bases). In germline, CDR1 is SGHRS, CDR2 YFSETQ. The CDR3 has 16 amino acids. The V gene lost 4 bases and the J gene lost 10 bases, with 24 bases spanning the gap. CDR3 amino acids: CASSREAALMGYEQFF. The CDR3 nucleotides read TGCGCCAGCAGCAGGGAGGCGGCCCTGATGGGATACGAGCAGTTCTTC.

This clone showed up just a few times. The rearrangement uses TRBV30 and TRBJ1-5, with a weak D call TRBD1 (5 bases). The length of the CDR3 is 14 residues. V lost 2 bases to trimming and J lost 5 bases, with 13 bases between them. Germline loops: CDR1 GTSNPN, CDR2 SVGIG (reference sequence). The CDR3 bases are TGTGCCTGGAGTCTCAGGGAGGTTCATCAGCCCCAGCATTTT. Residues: CAWSLREVHQPQHF.

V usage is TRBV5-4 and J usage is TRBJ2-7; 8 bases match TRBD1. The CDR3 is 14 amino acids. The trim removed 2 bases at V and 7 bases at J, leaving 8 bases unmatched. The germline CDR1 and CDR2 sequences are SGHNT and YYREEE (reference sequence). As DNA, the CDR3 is TGTGCCAGCAGCTTTGGCCAGGGGGCAAGGGAGCAGTACTTC. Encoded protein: CASSFGQGAREQYF.

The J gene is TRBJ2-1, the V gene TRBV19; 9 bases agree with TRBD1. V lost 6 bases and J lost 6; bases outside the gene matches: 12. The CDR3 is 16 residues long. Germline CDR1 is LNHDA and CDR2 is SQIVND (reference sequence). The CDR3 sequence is CASSSFRDRVGNEQFF. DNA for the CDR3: TGTGCCAGTAGCTCCTTCCGGGACAGGGTCGGCAATGAGCAGTTCTTC.